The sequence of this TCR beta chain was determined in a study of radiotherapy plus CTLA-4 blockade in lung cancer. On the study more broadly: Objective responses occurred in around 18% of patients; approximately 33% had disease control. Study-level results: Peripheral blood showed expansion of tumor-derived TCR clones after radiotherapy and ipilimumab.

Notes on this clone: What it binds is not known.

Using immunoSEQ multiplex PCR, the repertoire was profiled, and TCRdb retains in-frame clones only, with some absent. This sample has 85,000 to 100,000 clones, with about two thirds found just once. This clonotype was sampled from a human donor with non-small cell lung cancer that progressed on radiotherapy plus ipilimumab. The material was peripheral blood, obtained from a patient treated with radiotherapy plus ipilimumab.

DNA of the CDR3: TGTGCCAGCTCCCGGCGGGGGACAGGAACATTAGGGGATCAGCCCCAGCATTTT. Its protein is CASSRRGTGTLGDQPQHF. This sequence joins TRBV18 and TRBJ1-5; 8 bases match TRBD1. With 6 bases clipped from V and 5 bases from J, the junction kept 18 bases outside the gene matches. Germline values: CDR1 KGHSH, CDR2 LQKENI. The CDR3 spans 18 residues.